This is a list of T cell receptor beta chains from one sample in a study of vaccination effects on CD4 cells after COVID-19. These TCRs are of unknown antigen specificity. This table comes from immunoSEQ multiplex PCR, and its TCRdb copy is limited to in-frame clones, with some not included. The profile shows about 73,000 clones, 78% of them singletons. Sequenced here: CD4+ T cells from PBMCs cultured with SARS-CoV-2 spike peptides, sampled before COVID-19 vaccination. The receptor source for this set is a human donor who received a COVID-19 vaccine. The CDR3 runs from the conserved cysteine through the conserved F or W. The D gene is left open where the match is weak. Clone size is shown for a subset of rows, as once, few, many or a class of expanded clone.

v_gene,d_gene,len,abundance,j_gene,CDR3nt,CDR3aa
TRBV19,.,15,.,TRBJ2-3,TGTGCCAGTAGTATAATCGACAGTCGGACAGATACGCAGTATTTT,CASSIIDSRTDTQYF
TRBV4-1,TRBD2,16,once,TRBJ2-5,TGCGCCAGCAGCCAAGTCTTACCGGGGGGGCGAGAGACCCAGTACTTC,CASSQVLPGGRETQYF
TRBV7-9,.,16,.,TRBJ2-2,TGTGCCAGCAGCCCCGGGTCATGGTCGAACACCGGGGAGCTGTTTTTT,CASSPGSWSNTGELFF
TRBV7-3,.,15,.,TRBJ2-6,TGTGCCAGCAGCCAATCAGGGGCTGGGGCCAACGTCCTGACTTTC,CASSQSGAGANVLTF
TRBV5-1,.,20,.,TRBJ1-1,TGCGCCAGCAGCTTGGTCCCGCCCGGGTCAAGTACTTTAATGAACACTGAAGCTTTCTTT,CASSLVPPGSSTLMNTEAFF
TRBV4-2,.,15,.,TRBJ1-2,TGTGCCAGCAGCCAAGATGGAGGGATAAACTATGGCTACACCTTC,CASSQDGGINYGYTF
TRBV6-4,.,16,.,TRBJ2-1,TGTGCCAGCAGTGACTCGCTTCTAGCGAGAATCAATGAGCAGTTCTTC,CASSDSLLARINEQFF
TRBV30,.,14,.,TRBJ1-3,TGTGCCTGGAGTGTCGCCACAGTGGCAAACACCATATATTTT,CAWSVATVANTIYF
TRBV6-5,TRBD1,15,.,TRBJ1-5,TGTGCCAGCAGTTTGACAGGGGGGATTAATCAGCCCCAGCATTTT,CASSLTGGINQPQHF
TRBV29-1,.,12,.,TRBJ2-1,TGCAGCGTTGCAGCCTCCTACAATGAGCAGTTCTTC,CSVAASYNEQFF